These 10 T cell receptor beta chains share one sample of origin, sequenced in a study of OX40 agonist ivuxolimab in advanced cancers. Sequenced by immunoSEQ multiplex PCR; TCRdb stores in-frame clones only, minus some. The sample has tens of thousands of clones; 75% to 90% are singletons. This specimen was CD4+ or CD8+ T cells sorted from blood, taken in a trial of the OX40 agonist ivuxolimab. The receptors come from an adult with an advanced solid tumor such as melanoma, head and neck, liver or kidney cancer.

The genes are TRBV7-9 and TRBJ2-7, with 12 bases that match TRBD2. The junction had 12 bases not matched to a gene; V was cut back by 0 bases and J by 3 bases. The CDR3 loop spans 19 amino acids. Germline values: CDR1 SEHNR, CDR2 FQNEAQ (reference sequence). In nucleotides, the CDR3 is TGTGCCAGCAGCTTAGCCCAAGGGGTGGGGACTAGCGGGCTCTACGAGCAGTACTTC. This codes for CASSLAQGVGTSGLYEQYF.

This clone was observed a single time. The V gene is TRBV27, the J gene TRBJ2-2; D is ambiguous. Trimming left V 2 bases short and J 1 base short, with 5 bases between. CDR1 MNHEY and CDR2 SMNVEV come from the germline V gene (reference sequence). The CDR3 has 14 amino acids. The CDR3 reads CASSLKRNTGELFF. CDR3 DNA: TGTGCCAGCAGTTTAAAACGGAACACCGGGGAGCTGTTTTTT.

This clone was recorded a few times. This chain joins TRBV4-1 and TRBJ1-4; D possibly corresponds to TRBD1 (5 bases). CDR1 MGHRA and CDR2 YSYEKL come from the germline V gene. The CDR3 sequence is 15 residues long. The V end lost 4 bases, the J end lost 4 bases, and 13 bases lay between the germline ends. This chain's CDR3 is CASSRGVPRNEKLFF. CDR3 coding DNA: TGCGCCAGCAGCCGGGGCGTCCCCCGTAATGAAAAACTGTTTTTT.

In this sample, this clone turned up a few times. The V and J genes are TRBV10-3 and TRBJ1-6; TRBD1 aligns across 9 bases. The V gene's germline CDR1 is ENHRY and CDR2 SYGVKD. CDR3 length equals 13 residues. V lost 9 bases and J lost 9; bases outside the gene matches: 6. DNA of the CDR3: TGTGCCATGAGGACAGGGGACGGTTCACCCCTCCACTTT. Protein: CAMRTGDGSPLHF.

The chain joins TRBV18 to TRBJ1-2; TRBD1 agrees at 7 bases. Germline loops: CDR1 KGHSH, CDR2 LQKENI. The CDR3 spans 14 residues. V was pared by 3 bases and J by 8 bases, with 9 bases of the junction left unmatched. DNA for the CDR3: TGTGCCAGCTCACCCCCAGGGGGTTATGAGGGCTACACCTTC. This gives the protein CASSPPGGYEGYTF.

The chain uses TRBV9 and TRBJ2-5; D gene ambiguous. Germline V gene lookup returns CDR1 SGDLS and CDR2 YYNGEE. V was cut by 1 base and J by 1 base, with 8 bases left in between. The CDR3 contains 14 residues. CDR3 DNA: TGTGCCAGCAGCGTACGGGCGGTCCAAGAGACCCAGTACTTC. Amino acids: CASSVRAVQETQYF. Variable domain in full (rest from reference TRBV9 and TRBJ2-5): DSGVTQTPKHLITATGQRVTLRCSPRSGDLSVYWYQQSLDQGLQFLIQYYNGEERAKGNILERFSAQQFPDLHSELNLSSLELGDSALYFCASSVRAVQETQYFGPGTRLLVL.

This chain connects TRBV19 to TRBJ1-5, with a tentative D call TRBD1 (6 bases). V lost 6 bases to trimming and J lost 5 bases, with 14 bases between them. Germline CDR1 is LNHDA and CDR2 is SQIVND (reference sequence). This CDR3 region has 14 residues. Written as DNA, the CDR3 is TGTGCCAGTAGGACAGGCCAAGTGGATCAGCCCCAGCATTTT. Translation: CASRTGQVDQPQHF.

This clone was recorded a few times. The chain links TRBV14 to TRBJ2-3; D uncertain. Trimming took 1 base from V and 1 from J, leaving 12 bases between them. The CDR3 runs to 16 residues. Per the germline V gene, CDR1 is SGHDN and CDR2 is FVKESK. The CDR3: CASSQVHWRGTDTQYF. As DNA, the CDR3 is TGTGCCAGCAGCCAAGTGCATTGGCGAGGCACAGATACGCAGTATTTT.

J is TRBJ2-5 and V is TRBV9, with 8 bases lining up with TRBD1. CDR3 size: 15 residues. Trimming cost V 0 bases and J 4 bases; bases outside gene matches: 5. Looked up from germline, CDR1 is SGDLS and CDR2 is YYNGEE. In DNA form, the CDR3 reads TGTGCCAGCAGCGTAGGCCCAGGGGGCGCAGAGACCCAGTACTTC. Its protein product is CASSVGPGGAETQYF.

This chain joins TRBV28 and TRBJ1-2; tentative D call: TRBD1 (5 bases). CDR1 and CDR2 (germline): MDHEN, SYDVKM. V shed 7 bases and J shed 1 base, with 13 bases lying between them. The CDR3 runs to 14 residues. The CDR3 spells CASTMGGSNYGYTF. CDR3 coding DNA: TGTGCCAGCACCATGGGGGGAAGTAACTATGGCTACACCTTC.